This T cell receptor (beta chain) was recovered during a study of siplizumab effects on memory and regulatory T cells. About 1.1 x 10^5 TCR templates were measured in each sample. The protocol was immunoSEQ multiplex PCR, while the TCRdb copy is restricted to in-frame clones and leaves out a portion. The profile shows roughly 100,000 clones, more than 85% of them singletons. Worth noting for this clone: Antigen: not known.

The CDR3 totals 14 residues. Germline CDR1 MNHEY, CDR2 SMNVEV (reference sequence). Losses at the gene ends were 5 bases for V and 0 bases for J; bases not matched to a gene: 4. Study-wide results and caveats: Of the alloreactive clones, only a minor fraction mapped to unstimulated subsets. The study found that siplizumab significantly reduced alloreactive sequences traceable to unstimulated CD4+ memory cells.

Sequencing input: CD4+ T cells sorted from blood. The J gene is TRBJ2-7, the V gene TRBV27; 7 positions agree with TRBD1. The sequence derives from a human donor in good health. The CDR3 DNA follows: TGTGCCAGCAGTCCGACAGGGCCCTCCTACGAGCAGTACTTC. This codes for CASSPTGPSYEQYF.